The T cell receptor beta chain under discussion was sequenced for a study of neurological immune-mediated disorders. TCRdb reprocessed the 5' RACE reads with MiXCR, giving one entry per CDR3 protein. The sample includes some 57,000 distinct CDR3 sequences, under 3.5% of them seen just once. At least ten counts were recorded for this clonotype. Its antigen is not identified. V lost 5 bases to trimming and J lost 0 bases, with 9 bases between them. CDR3 length: 14 residues. Germline CDR1 ENHRY, CDR2 SYGVKD. Findings and caveats of the study: In HTLV-1-associated myelopathy, TCR clonal expansion was greatest, and in multiple sclerosis it was least, below healthy controls.

This TCR was sampled from a woman in her sixties or seventies with multiple sclerosis. V is TRBV10-3 and J is TRBJ2-3, with D possibly being TRBD2 (5 bases). The sequenced sample was PBMCs. DNA of the CDR3: TGTGCCATCAGTTGGACTGGAAGCACAGATACGCAGTATTTT. The encoded protein is CAISWTGSTDTQYF.